The 27 T cell receptor beta chains below come from one sample, sequenced in a study of cytomegalovirus exposure and HLA in healthy donors. Vbeta (60) and Jbeta (13) primers were used in the PCR. Clones were read by immunoSEQ multiplex PCR, and TCRdb kept only the in-frame ones, dropping some. This sample's table has over 65,000 clones. Specimen: PBMCs. The receptor source for this set is a man aged 30-40 years in good health and CMV-seronegative.

The V and J genes are TRBV13 and TRBJ2-5; 15 bases are a match to TRBD2. The CDR3 loop spans 16 amino acids. The germline gives CDR1 PRHDT, CDR2 FYEKMQ (reference sequence). The J segment lost 5 bases and the V segment lost 4 bases, leaving 5 bases of the junction unmatched. CDR3 in amino acids: CASSYGTSGGRETQYF. The CDR3 nucleotides are TGTGCCAGCAGCTATGGGACTAGCGGGGGGCGGGAGACCCAGTACTTC. The variable domain in full, with the rest retrieved from reference TRBV13 and TRBJ2-5, is AAGVIQSPRHLIKEKRETATLKCYPIPRHDTVYWYQQGPGQDPQFLISFYEKMQSDKGSIPDRFSAQQFSDYHSELNMSSLELGDSALYFCASSYGTSGGRETQYFGPGTRLLVL.

This chain uses TRBV28 with TRBJ1-1; TRBD1 might be the D (6 bases). Trimming pared 4 bases from V and 1 base from J, leaving 13 bases between. The CDR3 runs to 15 residues. The V gene's germline CDR1 is MDHEN and CDR2 SYDVKM. CDR3 coding DNA: TGTGCCAGCAGTTATGGATCGACAGGGAACACTGAAGCTTTCTTT. Amino acids: CASSYGSTGNTEAFF.

This rearrangement joins TRBV5-1 to TRBJ2-1, with D perhaps TRBD1 (5 bases). CDR3 size: 14 residues. The ends were cut back, 4 bases at V and 6 bases at J, with 14 bases in the middle. Germline-derived CDR1 and CDR2 are SGHRS and YFSETQ. Written as DNA, the CDR3 is TGCGCCAGCAGCCTCATTTTTACAGGCAATGAGCAGTTCTTC. Its protein product is CASSLIFTGNEQFF. Looking up the rest from reference TRBV5-1 and TRBJ2-1 gives the full variable domain: KAGVTQTPRYLIKTRGQQVTLSCSPISGHRSVSWYQQTPGQGLQFLFEYFSETQRNKGNFPGRFSGRQFSNSRSEMNVSTLELGDSALYLCASSLIFTGNEQFFGPGTRLTVL.

V is TRBV5-6 and J is TRBJ1-1; no firm D call. Trimming cost V 4 bases and J 5 bases, with 15 bases left between them. The CDR3 has 14 residues. Per the germline V gene, CDR1 is SGHDT and CDR2 is YYEEEE. For the CDR3, the DNA is TGTGCCAGCAGCACCCTAGGTGAGTGGACTGAAGCTTTCTTT. Translating gives CASSTLGEWTEAFF.

J is TRBJ2-7 and V is TRBV5-3, with D hard to call. TRBV5-3 is reported as an ORF; its role is uncertain. This CDR3 comprises 16 residues. Trimming removed 4 bases at V and 1 base at J, with 18 bases between. The CDR3 loop is CARSRMEQTSSYEQYF. The CDR3, as DNA: TGTGCCAGAAGCCGTATGGAACAGACCTCGTCCTACGAGCAGTACTTC.

The V call is TRBV30, the J call TRBJ1-1, with TRBD1 as a possible D gene (5 bases). CDR3 size: 16 residues. Germline assignment: CDR1 GTSNPN and CDR2 SVGIG (reference sequence). Trimming took 3 bases from V and 5 from J, leaving 22 bases between them. The CDR3 spells CAWSAPYQGMGTEAFF. The DNA for the CDR3 is TGTGCCTGGAGCGCTCCGTATCAGGGAATGGGGACTGAAGCTTTCTTT. Using reference TRBV30 and TRBJ1-1 for the parts outside the CDR3, the full variable domain is SQTIHQWPATLVQPVGSPLSLECTVEGTSNPNLYWYRQAAGRGLQLLFYSVGIGQISSEVPQNLSASRPQDRQFILSSKKLLLSDSGFYLCAWSAPYQGMGTEAFFGQGTRLTVV.

The V call is TRBV4-2, the J call TRBJ1-2; possible D gene TRBD1, 6 bases. CDR1 LGHNA and CDR2 YNFKEQ come from the germline V gene. This CDR3 region has 16 residues. The ends were cut back, 1 base at V and 3 bases at J, with 15 bases in the middle. CDR3 protein: CASSQVGLQGHYGYTF. The CDR3 nucleotides are TGTGCCAGCAGCCAAGTAGGGCTTCAGGGGCACTATGGCTACACCTTC.

The chain combines TRBV5-1 with TRBJ1-2; the match to TRBD1 covers 8 bases. CDR3 length: 14 residues. CDR1 and CDR2 (germline): SGHRS, YFSETQ. V lost 4 bases to trimming and J lost 5 bases; unmatched junction nucleotides: 7. Here the CDR3 reads CASSMDRVGYGYTF. For the CDR3, the DNA is TGCGCCAGCAGCATGGACAGGGTGGGGTATGGCTACACCTTC. The whole variable domain, filled in from reference TRBV5-1 and TRBJ1-2, reads KAGVTQTPRYLIKTRGQQVTLSCSPISGHRSVSWYQQTPGQGLQFLFEYFSETQRNKGNFPGRFSGRQFSNSRSEMNVSTLELGDSALYLCASSMDRVGYGYTFGSGTRLTVV.

The J gene is TRBJ2-1, the V gene TRBV11-3; TRBD2 matches 12 bases. V dropped 5 bases and J dropped 9; count of bases not matched to a gene: 8. The CDR3 has 15 amino acids. The germline CDR1 and CDR2 sequences are SGHNT and YENEEA. The CDR3 coding sequence is TGTGCCAGCAGCACTCTAGCGGGAGGGAGGGGTGAGCAGTTCTTC. It codes for CASSTLAGGRGEQFF. The full variable domain, in which reference TRBV11-3 and TRBJ2-1 provide the parts outside the CDR3, is EAGVVQSPRYKIIEKKQPVAFWCNPISGHNTLYWYLQNLGQGPELLIRYENEEAVDDSQLPKDRFSAERLKGVDSTLKIQPAELGDSAVYLCASSTLAGGRGEQFFGPGTRLTVL.

This rearrangement joins TRBV19 to TRBJ2-7; D might be TRBD1 (5 bases). CDR1 and CDR2 from the germline V gene are LNHDA and SQIVND (reference sequence). The CDR3 covers 12 residues. Trimming stripped 3 bases from V and 6 bases from J, with 9 bases between. CDR3 nucleotides: TGTGCCAGTAGTATTCCAGGGTTCGAGCAGTACTTC. Translated, it gives CASSIPGFEQYF.

The chain carries TRBV9 and TRBJ2-3; no clear D gene. Germline CDR1 is SGDLS and CDR2 is YYNGEE. The CDR3 consists of 16 residues. V gave up 3 bases and J gave up 2 bases, with 16 bases separating them. CDR3 sequence reads: CASSGYTSSYTDTQYF. The DNA for the CDR3 is TGTGCCAGCAGCGGGTATACGAGCTCATACACAGATACGCAGTATTTT.

The chain is built from TRBV19 and TRBJ2-5; 7 nucleotides align to TRBD1. From germline, CDR1 is LNHDA and CDR2 SQIVND (reference sequence). V was clipped by 5 bases and J by 2 bases; unmatched bases: 5. This CDR3 has 14 amino acids. CDR3 amino acids: CASSRDSDQETQYF. DNA of the CDR3: TGTGCCAGTAGTCGGGACAGCGATCAAGAGACCCAGTACTTC.

CDR3 nucleotide sequence: TGTGCCAGCAGTTACTCCTGGGGGGGGGCATCTCTTGAGCAGTTCTTC. It yields the protein CASSYSWGGASLEQFF. The rearrangement uses TRBV6-5 and TRBJ2-1, with D possibly matching TRBD2 (7 bases). This CDR3 region has 16 residues. The germline CDR1 and CDR2 sequences are MNHEY and SVGAGI. Trimming took off 0 bases at V and 9 bases at J, with 18 bases between the two ends.

V and J are TRBV19 and TRBJ2-7, with 8 nucleotides matching TRBD2. The CDR3 consists of 15 residues. Trimming took 2 bases from V and 1 from J; bases not matched to a gene: 4. The germline CDR1 and CDR2 sequences are LNHDA and SQIVND (reference sequence). The CDR3: CASSITREGSYEQYF. As DNA, the CDR3 is TGTGCCAGTAGTATAACTCGGGAGGGATCCTACGAGCAGTACTTC.

The V and J genes are TRBV7-9 and TRBJ2-1; 7 bases map to TRBD1. The J segment lost 3 bases and the V segment lost 5 bases, leaving 7 bases of the junction unmatched. The CDR3 totals 15 residues. Germline V gene lookup returns CDR1 SEHNR and CDR2 FQNEAQ (reference sequence). Written as DNA, the CDR3 is TGTGCCAGCAGCGCTCAGGGACAGAACTACAATGAGCAGTTCTTC. Amino acids: CASSAQGQNYNEQFF.

The chain carries TRBV10-3 and TRBJ2-3; D might be TRBD2 (5 bases). The CDR3 covers 13 residues. The V gene lost 11 bases and the J gene lost 4 bases, with 16 bases spanning the gap. The germline CDR1 and CDR2 sequences are ENHRY and SYGVKD. This CDR3 is CAVSVGLADTQYF. The CDR3 DNA sequence: TGTGCCGTTAGCGTCGGTTTGGCAGATACGCAGTATTTT.

This chain connects TRBV29-1 to TRBJ2-2, with a weak D call TRBD1 (6 bases). Germline CDR1 SQVTM, CDR2 ANQGSEA. The CDR3 loop spans 14 amino acids. The V and J ends lost 4 bases and 8 bases respectively, with 17 bases between them. The CDR3 protein is CSVGQDSFAGELFF. The CDR3 DNA sequence: TGCAGCGTTGGACAGGACTCTTTTGCGGGGGAGCTGTTTTTT.

The chain carries TRBV10-3 and TRBJ1-2; TRBD1 is a possible D gene (5 bases). This CDR3 is built from 14 residues. The V end lost 3 bases, the J end lost 3 bases, and 11 bases lay between the germline ends. Germline values: CDR1 ENHRY, CDR2 SYGVKD. The CDR3 loop is CAISELSTDYGYTF. CDR3 nucleotide sequence: TGTGCCATCAGTGAACTGTCGACAGACTATGGCTACACCTTC.

The chain recombines TRBV5-1 with TRBJ1-1; a possible D gene is TRBD1 (5 bases). This CDR3 has 12 residues. V gave up 4 bases and J gave up 7 bases, with 11 bases separating them. CDR1 and CDR2 (germline): SGHRS, YFSETQ. The CDR3 DNA sequence: TGCGCCAGCAGCCTCCTCGGGGGTGAAGCTTTCTTT. The encoded protein is CASSLLGGEAFF. Combining the CDR3 with reference TRBV5-1 and TRBJ1-1 gives the whole variable domain KAGVTQTPRYLIKTRGQQVTLSCSPISGHRSVSWYQQTPGQGLQFLFEYFSETQRNKGNFPGRFSGRQFSNSRSEMNVSTLELGDSALYLCASSLLGGEAFFGQGTRLTVV.

The rearrangement uses TRBV15 and TRBJ2-2, with 10 bases identical to TRBD2. Germline V gene data show CDR1 as LNHNV and CDR2 as YYDKDF (reference sequence). The length of the CDR3 is 16 residues. The V and J ends lost 0 bases and 8 bases, in that order; junction bases with no gene match: 6. Here the CDR3 reads CATSRDLSGREGELFF. The CDR3 DNA sequence: TGTGCCACCAGCAGAGATCTCAGCGGGAGGGAAGGGGAGCTGTTTTTT. Drawing the rest from reference TRBV15 and TRBJ2-2, the complete variable domain is DAMVIQNPRYQVTQFGKPVTLSCSQTLNHNVMYWYQQKSSQAPKLLFHYYDKDFNNEADTPDNFQSRRPNTSFCFLDIRSPGLGDTAMYLCATSRDLSGREGELFFGEGSRLTVL.

V usage is TRBV5-1 and J usage is TRBJ1-2; TRBD1 might be the D (5 bases). This CDR3 contains 14 residues. The germline V and J ends were trimmed by 7 bases and 5 bases, with 18 bases remaining between them. Germline CDR1 and CDR2: SGHRS and YFSETQ. CDR3 region: CASGADMNSYGYTF. The CDR3 DNA follows: TGCGCCAGCGGGGCCGACATGAACTCGTATGGCTACACCTTC.

This chain links TRBV5-4 with TRBJ1-2; 8 bases fit TRBD1. Per germline, CDR1 SGHNT and CDR2 YYREEE (reference sequence). With V trimmed by 4 bases and J by 5 bases, 7 bases remained unmatched. The CDR3 has 14 amino acids. The CDR3 DNA follows: TGTGCCAGCAGCGTCCCCGGGACAGGATATGGCTACACCTTC. Translating gives CASSVPGTGYGYTF.

The chain joins TRBV27 to TRBJ1-1; 8 nucleotides match TRBD1. CDR1 and CDR2 from the germline V gene are MNHEY and SMNVEV (reference sequence). The V segment lost 5 bases and the J segment 2 bases; nucleotides outside the gene matches: 7. The CDR3 has 15 amino acids. This chain's CDR3 is CASSPGQGSNTEAFF. The CDR3 DNA follows: TGTGCCAGCAGTCCAGGACAGGGATCTAACACTGAAGCTTTCTTT.

This chain uses TRBV10-1 with TRBJ1-5; a possible D gene is TRBD1 (5 bases). The CDR3 is 11 residues long. V was clipped by 11 bases and J by 7 bases, with 12 bases between them. CDR1 is WNHNN and CDR2 is SYGVQD in the germline V gene (reference sequence). In DNA, the CDR3 is TGCGCCGGGAAACAGGTCCAGCCCCAGCATTTT. Its translation is CAGKQVQPQHF.

This chain uses TRBV5-1 with TRBJ2-3; 8 nucleotides match TRBD1. V shed 0 bases and J 4 bases; nucleotides not matched to a gene: 7. The CDR3 length is 16 residues. Germline V gives CDR1 SGHRS, CDR2 YFSETQ. CDR3 sequence reads: CASSLGAGGDPDTQYF. Here the CDR3 DNA reads TGCGCCAGCAGCTTGGGGGCAGGGGGCGACCCAGATACGCAGTATTTT.

A word on this clone: This CDR3 is also generated by other DNA sequences in the sample. The chain has TRBV7-3 and TRBJ1-1, with a weak D call TRBD1 (5 bases). V was shortened by 0 bases and J by 1 base, with 6 bases between the two germline ends. This CDR3 is built from 14 residues. Germline V CDR1 and CDR2: SGHTA, FQGTGA. The CDR3 DNA reads as TGTGCCAGCAGCTTAACCGGGGGGAACACTGAAGCTTTCTTT. Translated: CASSLTGGNTEAFF.

The chain has TRBV27 and TRBJ2-7, with D tentatively TRBD1 (6 bases). The CDR3 consists of 13 residues. The germline V gene has CDR1 MNHEY and CDR2 SMNVEV (reference sequence). The germline V and J ends were trimmed by 6 bases and 1 base, with 10 bases remaining between them. CDR3 in DNA: TGTGCCAGCAGCCGTACAGGGTCCTACGAGCAGTACTTC. It yields the protein CASSRTGSYEQYF.